This TCR beta chain was captured by sequencing in a study of graft-versus-host responses after intestinal transplantation. At the level of the study: Uniformly, recipients were administered anti-thymocyte globulin induction with subsequent tacrolimus and steroids for roughly three years. The study, taken as a whole, reports: Ileal or blood samples showed some GvH clones first, and such clones were also found in recipient marrow.

The protocol was immunoSEQ multiplex PCR, while the TCRdb copy is restricted to in-frame clones and leaves out a portion. Of 100,000 or so clones in the sample, over 75% were seen once. Deletions cut 6 bases from V and 15 bases from J, with 19 bases between. From germline, CDR1 is SGHAT and CDR2 FQNNGV. This CDR3 is 12 amino acids long. On this clone itself: Antigen specificity is unknown.

The receptor's source is a human donor who was the organ donor for an intestinal transplant. The chain is built from TRBV11-2 and TRBJ2-3, with a weak D call TRBD2 (7 bases). This material consisted of unstimulated CD4+ T cells sorted from spleen or lymph node cells, taken before transplant. The CDR3, as DNA: TGTGCCAGCAGGCCCGTGGGGGGGGCTGGATATTTT. Translated: CASRPVGGAGYF.